One sample yielded the 22 T cell receptor beta chains listed below, sequenced in a study of T cell repertoires in aging, cancer and after chemotherapy. Peripheral blood genomic DNA, not sorted cells or RNA, was the template. TRB rearrangements spanning V, D and J were amplified using mixed TRB-A/B primers. TCRdb processed the multiplex PCR reads anew with MiXCR; each CDR3 protein has one entry. The repertoire holds several thousand distinct CDR3 sequences, with approximately 50% as singletons. The sequencing input was blood. The source of these receptors is a human donor with a solid tumor.

The chain has TRBV6-5 and TRBJ2-3, with D possibly called TRBD1 or TRBD2 (6 bases each). The V end lost 0 bases, the J end lost 6 bases, and 16 bases lay between the germline ends. The CDR3 totals 16 residues. Germline CDR1 MNHEY, CDR2 SVGAGI. The DNA of the CDR3 is TGTGCCAGCAGTTACTCGATTGGAGGGGGTGTGGATACGCAGTATTTT. It yields the protein CASSYSIGGGVDTQYF.

CDR3 DNA sequence: TGCGCCAGCAGCCAAGATGGGCGGAGGGAAGGGGAGCAGTTCTTC. As protein: CASSQDGRREGEQFF. The gene calls are TRBV4-3 and TRBJ2-1; the D gene is possibly TRBD2 (6 bases). Germline-derived CDR1 and CDR2 are LGHNA and YSLEER. Between the trimmed V and J ends, which lost 0 bases and 10 bases, there was a span of 16 bases. This CDR3 has 15 residues.

This clonotype was observed a few times. The rearrangement uses TRBV7-2 and TRBJ1-1; D ambiguous. Germline assignment: CDR1 SGHTA and CDR2 FQGNSA. This CDR3 spans 15 amino acids. Trimming pared 0 bases from V and 0 bases from J, leaving 8 bases between. The CDR3 region is CASSLALPMNTEAFF. The CDR3 bases are TGTGCCAGCAGCTTAGCCCTCCCCATGAACACTGAAGCTTTCTTT.

The V gene is TRBV6-2 or TRBV6-3, the J gene TRBJ1-1, with TRBD1 matching over 9 bases. Trimming took 0 bases from V and 7 from J; bases not matched to a gene: 9. This CDR3 spans 16 amino acids. Germline V CDR1 and CDR2: MNHEY, SVGEGT. This CDR3 reads CASSYSFGTGTLEAFF. In DNA, the CDR3 is TGTGCCAGCAGTTACTCGTTCGGGACAGGGACTCTTGAAGCTTTCTTT.

The rearrangement links TRBV7-2 to TRBJ2-7; tentatively, D is TRBD1 (5 bases). Germline CDR1 and CDR2: SGHTA and FQGNSA. V dropped 5 bases and J dropped 1 base, with 12 bases sitting between them. CDR3 length equals 14 residues. CDR3 loop: CASSPGSHSYEQYF. The CDR3 coding sequence is TGTGCCAGCAGCCCAGGGTCCCATTCCTACGAGCAGTACTTC.

This clonotype was observed once. The J gene is TRBJ1-1, the V gene TRBV6-2 or TRBV6-3; D is perhaps TRBD1 (6 bases). The CDR3 covers 14 residues. Germline CDR1 and CDR2: MNHEY and SVGEGT. V dropped 7 bases and J dropped 5 bases, with 17 bases sitting between them. Here the CDR3 reads CASNNLRGQTEAFF. For the CDR3, the DNA is TGTGCCAGCAACAACCTAAGGGGACAAACTGAAGCTTTCTTT.

This chain connects TRBV20-1 to TRBJ2-5; D gene ambiguous. The germline CDR1 and CDR2 sequences are DFQATT and SNEGSKA (reference sequence). CDR3 length equals 13 residues. V lost 3 bases and J lost 2, with 10 bases in between. The DNA for the CDR3 is TGCAGTGCTAGTTCCCGGCCTCAAGAGACCCAGTACTTC. Translated: CSASSRPQETQYF.

As regards this clonotype: An end of the junction does not agree with germline; a read error may underlie this. V gene TRBV10-3 combines with J gene TRBJ1-2; no reliable D call. The CDR3 runs 12 residues. Germline CDR1 is ENHRY and CDR2 is SYGVKD. The CDR3 sequence: CASSPARYGYTF. DNA for the CDR3: TGTGCCAGCAGTCCTGCCCGTTATGGCTACACCTTC.

This clonotype has just a few counts. Written as DNA, the CDR3 is TGTGCCAGCAGCGATTACCTTGGGACCGGGGAGCTGTTTTTT. Residues: CASSDYLGTGELFF. The chain has TRBV6-2 or TRBV6-3 and TRBJ2-2; D gene ambiguous. Germline assignment: CDR1 MNHEY and CDR2 SVGEGT. There are 14 residues in the CDR3. Trimming removed 6 bases at V and 5 bases at J, with 13 bases between.

J is TRBJ1-6 and V is TRBV18, with 8 bases lining up with TRBD1. The CDR3 has 14 amino acids. J gave up 7 bases and V 6 bases, and 5 bases lay outside the gene matches. Germline lookup yields CDR1 KGHSH and CDR2 LQKENI. CDR3 nucleotides: TGTGCCAGCTCGGAGGACAGGGCCAATTCACCCCTCCACTTT. It encodes CASSEDRANSPLHF.

The rearrangement links TRBV6-5 to TRBJ2-5; TRBD1 matches at 8 bases. The CDR3 runs 13 residues. With 4 bases clipped from V and 13 bases from J, the junction kept 11 bases outside the gene matches. Germline V gene data show CDR1 as MNHEY and CDR2 as SVGAGI. The CDR3 spells CASSSGQGHDMYF. CDR3 bases: TGTGCCAGCAGTTCAGGACAGGGCCACGATATGTACTTC.

The chain couples TRBV7-9 to TRBJ1-1, with D tentatively TRBD1 (5 bases). Germline lookup yields CDR1 SEHNR and CDR2 FQNEAQ (reference sequence). CDR3 length: 12 residues. V shed 1 base and J shed 8 bases, with 8 bases lying between them. CDR3 sequence (DNA): TGTGCCAGCAGCTTAGGCAGACAGGAAGCTTTCTTT. Encoded protein: CASSLGRQEAFF.

V and J are TRBV12-3 or TRBV12-4 and TRBJ1-1, with D maybe TRBD1 (5 bases). V was shortened by 6 bases and J by 0 bases, with 11 bases between the two germline ends. The CDR3 totals 14 residues. CDR3 sequence reads: CASSQGRLNTEAFF. CDR3 DNA sequence: TGTGCCAGCAGCCAGGGACGCTTGAACACTGAAGCTTTCTTT.

The gene calls are TRBV20-1 and TRBJ2-7; 7 bases map to TRBD2. CDR1 and CDR2 from the germline V gene are DFQATT and SNEGSKA (reference sequence). The ends lost 6 bases at V and 2 bases at J; junction bases unmatched: 7. The CDR3 consists of 13 residues. DNA of the CDR3: TGCAGTGCCACCGGGAGGACTACCTACGAGCAGTACTTC. This sequence encodes CSATGRTTYEQYF.

This clonotype was seen more than once but under ten times. CDR3 protein: CSVEAITSGIINEQFF. DNA for the CDR3: TGCAGCGTTGAAGCGATAACTAGCGGGATAATCAATGAGCAGTTCTTC. The V gene is TRBV29-1, the J gene TRBJ2-1; TRBD2 agrees at 10 bases. V gave up 1 base and J gave up 6 bases; unmatched junction bases: 9. Looked up from germline, CDR1 is SQVTM and CDR2 is ANQGSEA. There are 16 residues in the CDR3.

The chain joins TRBV11-2 to TRBJ1-2, with 10 nucleotides matching TRBD1. There are 13 residues in the CDR3. J was trimmed by 7 bases and V by 5 bases; bases with no gene match: 4. CDR1 and CDR2 from the germline V gene are SGHAT and FQNNGV. The CDR3 DNA reads TGTGCCAGCAGCCGGGACAGGGGTAGTGGCTACACCTTC. This encodes CASSRDRGSGYTF.

The chain has TRBV20-1 and TRBJ2-1; tentative D call: TRBD2 (6 bases). CDR1 and CDR2 from the germline V gene are DFQATT and SNEGSKA (reference sequence). The ends were cut back, 0 bases at V and 10 bases at J, with 10 bases in the middle. There are 12 residues in the CDR3. CDR3 sequence: CSARDVRGEQFF. For the CDR3, the DNA is TGCAGTGCTAGAGATGTCCGGGGGGAGCAGTTCTTC.

The chain is built from TRBV27 and TRBJ1-2; TRBD1 matches at 9 bases. This CDR3 is built from 15 residues. Trimming cost V 4 bases and J 4 bases; bases outside gene matches: 7. CDR1 is MNHEY and CDR2 is SMNVEV in the germline V gene (reference sequence). This CDR3 reads CASSSGQGRLYGYTF. The CDR3 nucleotides read TGTGCCAGCAGTTCAGGACAGGGGCGCCTCTATGGCTACACCTTC.

This clonotype was counted between two and nine times. The chain carries TRBV7-2 and TRBJ1-1; weak D call: TRBD1 (5 bases). The germline V gene has CDR1 SGHTA and CDR2 FQGNSA. The CDR3 sequence is 14 residues long. Between the trimmed V and J ends, which lost 3 bases and 3 bases, there was a span of 11 bases. CDR3 nucleotides: TGTGCCAGCAGCTTCCGACGGGACTACACTGAAGCTTTCTTT. This sequence encodes CASSFRRDYTEAFF.

This clonotype was recorded once. The chain's CDR3 is CASSQVVGTEAFF. DNA for the CDR3: TGCGCCAGCAGCCAAGTCGTGGGAACTGAAGCTTTCTTT. V usage is TRBV4-3 and J usage is TRBJ1-1; no firm D call. CDR3 size: 13 residues. Deletions cut 1 base from V and 5 bases from J, with 8 bases between. Per germline, CDR1 LGHNA and CDR2 YSLEER.

The genes are TRBV20-1 and TRBJ2-7; no definite D call. Germline V gene sequence: CDR1 DFQATT, CDR2 SNEGSKA (reference sequence). There are 12 residues in the CDR3. V dropped 4 bases and J dropped 3 bases, with 10 bases sitting between them. The CDR3 region is CSAKAAYYEQYF. CDR3 sequence (DNA): TGCAGTGCTAAGGCAGCCTACTACGAGCAGTACTTC.

The J gene is TRBJ1-1, the V gene TRBV5-1; D call uncertain. This CDR3 is built from 13 residues. V dropped 7 bases and J dropped 4 bases, with 14 bases sitting between them. Per germline, CDR1 SGHRS and CDR2 YFSETQ. CDR3 nucleotide sequence: TGCGCCAGCCAATCCCGGGAAGGCACTGAAGCTTTCTTT. It specifies CASQSREGTEAFF.